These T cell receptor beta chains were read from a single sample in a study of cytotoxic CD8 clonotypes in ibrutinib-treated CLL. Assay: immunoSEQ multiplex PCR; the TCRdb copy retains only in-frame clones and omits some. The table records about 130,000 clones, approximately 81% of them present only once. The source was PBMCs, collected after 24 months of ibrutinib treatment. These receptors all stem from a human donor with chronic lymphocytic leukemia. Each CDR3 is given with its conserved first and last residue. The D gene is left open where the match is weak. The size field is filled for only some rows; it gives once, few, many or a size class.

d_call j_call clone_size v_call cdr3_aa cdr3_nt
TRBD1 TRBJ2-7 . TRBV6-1 CASSPGQTYGEQYF TGTGCCAGCAGCCCGGGACAGACTTATGGCGAGCAGTACTTC
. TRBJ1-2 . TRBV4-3 CASSADFSGYTF TGCGCCAGCAGCGCGGACTTTTCTGGCTACACCTTC
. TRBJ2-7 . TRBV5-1 CASSANQGPSTYEQYF TGCGCCAGCAGCGCCAACCAGGGACCTAGTACCTACGAGCAGTACTTC
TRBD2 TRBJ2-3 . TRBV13 CASSPLAGGYDTQYF TGTGCCAGCAGCCCGCTAGCGGGGGGGTATGATACGCAGTATTTT
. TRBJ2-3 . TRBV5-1 CASRAGSTDTQYF TGCGCCAGCAGGGCAGGGAGCACAGATACGCAGTATTTT
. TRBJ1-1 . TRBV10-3 CAIRDGTKGTEAFF TGTGCCATCAGAGATGGGACAAAGGGCACTGAAGCTTTCTTT
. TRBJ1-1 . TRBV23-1 CASSHFSVTTNTEAFF TGCGCCAGCAGTCATTTTTCGGTGACAACGAACACTGAAGCTTTCTTT
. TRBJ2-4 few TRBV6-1 CASSPQGTDIQYF TGTGCCAGCAGTCCCCAGGGGACGGACATTCAGTACTTC
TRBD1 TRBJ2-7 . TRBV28 CASRRQGAYEQYF TGTGCCAGCAGAAGACAGGGAGCCTACGAGCAGTACTTC
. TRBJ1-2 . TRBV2 CASSEVADPNYGYTF TGTGCCAGCAGTGAGGTGGCAGACCCTAACTATGGCTACACCTTC
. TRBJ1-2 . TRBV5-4 CASSSAAREGPYGYTF TGTGCCAGCAGCTCAGCCGCCAGGGAGGGTCCCTATGGCTACACCTTC
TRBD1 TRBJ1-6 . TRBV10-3 CAISPGTGGAHVYSPLHF TGTGCCATCAGCCCCGGGACAGGGGGCGCCCATGTTTATTCACCCCTCCACTTT
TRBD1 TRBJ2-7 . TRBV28 CASSPRTGGIYEQYF TGTGCCAGCAGCCCCCGGACAGGGGGGATATACGAGCAGTACTTC
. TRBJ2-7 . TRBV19 CASSQAGQTYEQYF TGTGCCAGTAGTCAGGCAGGACAAACCTACGAGCAGTACTTC
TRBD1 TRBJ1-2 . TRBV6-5 CASSYSTGWPYGYTF TGTGCCAGCAGTTACTCGACAGGGTGGCCCTATGGCTACACCTTC
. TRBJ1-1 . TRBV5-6 CASSKTDDSEAFF TGTGCCAGCAGTAAAACCGACGACAGTGAAGCTTTCTTT
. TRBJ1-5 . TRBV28 CASSYPDSHQPQHF TGTGCCAGCAGTTACCCAGACAGCCATCAGCCCCAGCATTTT
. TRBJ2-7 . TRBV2 CASSEDGLYEQYF TGTGCCAGCAGTGAGGACGGGCTCTACGAGCAGTACTTC
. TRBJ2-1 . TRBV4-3 CASSQEVGVATEQFF TGCGCCAGCAGCCAAGAGGTGGGGGTGGCGACTGAGCAGTTCTTC
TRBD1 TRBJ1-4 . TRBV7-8 CASSPPTGVEKLFF TGTGCCAGCAGTCCACCAACAGGGGTCGAAAAACTGTTTTTT
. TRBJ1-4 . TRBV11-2 CASSSQVTLNEKLFF TGTGCCAGCAGTTCCCAGGTTACACTTAATGAAAAACTGTTTTTT